This T cell receptor beta chain was recovered during a study of monozygotic twins with inflammatory bowel disease. Details on this clonotype: Its antigen remains unidentified.

Study findings and constraints: Lower sharing of clonotypes with other individuals was seen in IBD patients than in healthy twins. This was most marked in patients showing signs of disease activity.

For each CDR3 protein, TCRdb gives one entry from its re-call of the 5' RACE reads, without DNA. This sample's clone table lists around 97,000 distinct CDR3 sequences. This TCR was recovered from a human donor with ulcerative colitis or Crohn's disease, or a healthy co-twin of an affected twin (not recorded which). Sample: blood.

The CDR3 sequence: CASSLGVTGNQPQHF. This chain uses TRBV7-2 with TRBJ1-5; TCRdb's assignment of TRBD1 cannot be checked, as there is no DNA. Germline-derived CDR1 and CDR2 are SGHTA and FQGNSA. The CDR3 consists of 15 residues.